Below, 20 T cell receptor beta chains from the same sample are listed, as sequenced in a study of blood T cell repertoires in COVID-19. The table came from immunoSEQ multiplex PCR; TCRdb's copy has only in-frame clones and leaves some out. The sample includes 250,000 or so clones, 84% seen only once; the top ten take roughly 3.1%. Sequencing used PBMCs or T cells enriched from blood (not recorded which). The source of these receptors is a man in his forties or fifties who had recovered from COVID-19.

On this clone: Different DNA sequences within this sample yield the same CDR3. CDR3 DNA sequence: TGTGCCAGCAGCGTAGCTCCGAGAGAGACCCAGTACTTC. Its protein product is CASSVAPRETQYF. The genes are TRBV9 and TRBJ2-5; D uncertain. Germline CDR1 and CDR2: SGDLS and YYNGEE. This CDR3 region has 13 residues. The V end was cut by 0 bases, the J end by 4 bases, with 7 bases between.

The rearrangement joins TRBV5-4 to TRBJ2-5; TRBD1 matches 8 bases. The CDR3 contains 14 residues. V lost 1 base and J lost 7; bases outside the gene matches: 6. Germline CDR1 reads SGHNT; CDR2 reads YYREEE (reference sequence). CDR3 nucleotides: TGTGCCAGCAGCTTGCAGGGGGCCCGGGGGACCCAGTACTTC. Its protein is CASSLQGARGTQYF.

The gene calls are TRBV7-6 and TRBJ2-3; 8 bases agree with TRBD2. The CDR3 loop spans 16 amino acids. The V segment lost 4 bases and the J segment 0 bases; nucleotides outside the gene matches: 6. Germline V gene sequence: CDR1 SGHVS, CDR2 FNYEAQ. CDR3 DNA sequence: TGTGCCAGCAGCTCACCTAGCGGGCATAGCACAGATACGCAGTATTTT. It codes for CASSSPSGHSTDTQYF.

The chain recombines TRBV3-1 (or the pseudogene TRBV3-2) with TRBJ1-4; TRBD1 aligns across 7 bases. Germline V gene data show CDR1 as LGHDT and CDR2 as YNNKEL (reference sequence). After removal of 2 bases from V and 4 bases from J, the junction contained 4 bases not matched to a gene. This CDR3 has 15 amino acids. The CDR3: CASSQKGAFNEKLFF. The CDR3 DNA sequence: TGTGCCAGCAGCCAAAAGGGGGCGTTTAATGAAAAACTGTTTTTT.

The chain carries TRBV18 and TRBJ1-4; D gene unclear. The germline gives CDR1 KGHSH, CDR2 LQKENI. Between the trimmed V and J ends, which lost 2 bases and 6 bases, there was a span of 10 bases. This CDR3 spans 14 amino acids. CDR3 DNA: TGTGCCAGCTCACCAGTGGCAGGATATGAAAAACTGTTTTTT. It codes for CASSPVAGYEKLFF.

The gene calls are TRBV27 and TRBJ2-3, with 10 nucleotides matching TRBD2. The CDR3 totals 17 residues. After removal of 2 bases from V and 2 bases from J, the junction contained 7 bases not matched to a gene. Germline CDR1 MNHEY, CDR2 SMNVEV (reference sequence). The CDR3 is CASSLREGTSDTDTQYF. CDR3 coding DNA: TGTGCCAGCAGTTTACGAGAGGGGACTAGCGACACAGATACGCAGTATTTT.

This chain uses TRBV6-1 with TRBJ2-7, with D tentatively TRBD2 (5 bases). This CDR3 has 15 amino acids. V was cut by 1 base and J by 0 bases, with 10 bases left in between. Germline-derived CDR1 and CDR2 are MNHNS and SASEGT. Written as DNA, the CDR3 is TGTGCCAGCAGTGAAGGGGGAGTAAGCTCCTACGAGCAGTACTTC. It codes for CASSEGGVSSYEQYF.

This chain links TRBV19 with TRBJ2-2, with unresolved D. Germline loops: CDR1 LNHDA, CDR2 SQIVND (reference sequence). V was trimmed by 7 bases and J by 5 bases, leaving 17 bases between them. The CDR3 totals 15 residues. The CDR3 nucleotides are TGTGCCAGTAAAAGACAACTCCTCGGTACCGGGGAGCTGTTTTTT. Translating it yields CASKRQLLGTGELFF.

The V gene is TRBV19, the J gene TRBJ1-6; maybe TRBD1 (6 bases). The V gene's germline CDR1 is LNHDA and CDR2 SQIVND (reference sequence). Between the trimmed V and J ends, which lost 6 bases and 6 bases, there was a span of 15 bases. CDR3 size: 15 residues. Here the CDR3 reads CASSPGRGSNSPLHF. The CDR3 DNA reads TGTGCCAGTAGCCCTGGCAGGGGCTCTAATTCACCCCTCCACTTT.

This clone was recorded only once. V is TRBV7-3 and J is TRBJ1-2, with D perhaps TRBD1 (6 bases). Trimming stripped 2 bases from V and 5 bases from J, with 9 bases between. This CDR3 comprises 13 residues. Germline assignment: CDR1 SGHTA and CDR2 FQGTGA. CDR3 in amino acids: CASSLDRTYGYTF. CDR3 nucleotide sequence: TGTGCCAGCAGCTTAGACAGGACGTATGGCTACACCTTC.

The genes are TRBV3-1 (or the pseudogene TRBV3-2) and TRBJ1-2; 7 bases agree with TRBD1. The germline V gene has CDR1 LGHDT and CDR2 YNNKEL (reference sequence). CDR3 length equals 17 residues. The trim removed 0 bases at V and 4 bases at J, leaving 11 bases unmatched. The CDR3 here is CASSQDRRQGGGYGYTF. CDR3 in DNA: TGTGCCAGCAGCCAAGATAGGCGGCAGGGGGGCGGCTATGGCTACACCTTC.

The chain carries TRBV11-2 and TRBJ2-4; no clear D. The V and J ends lost 5 bases and 9 bases respectively, with 14 bases between them. Germline assignment: CDR1 SGHAT and CDR2 FQNNGV. The CDR3 has 13 amino acids. CDR3 DNA sequence: TGTGCCAGCAGCGCTAACCCCGGCGGCATTCAGTACTTC. Translated, it gives CASSANPGGIQYF.

This clone has a handful of counts. The chain employs TRBV14 and TRBJ2-7, with a possible D match to TRBD2 (6 bases). The V gene's germline CDR1 is SGHDN and CDR2 FVKESK. There are 14 residues in the CDR3. The V end was cut by 1 base, the J end by 7 bases, with 14 bases between. For the CDR3, the DNA is TGTGCCAGCAGCCAAGTTCGTGGGGGAGGTGAGCAGTACTTC. It yields the protein CASSQVRGGGEQYF.

The rearrangement uses TRBV7-6 and TRBJ2-1, with D possibly TRBD2 on 6 matching bases. Germline V gene data show CDR1 as SGHVS and CDR2 as FNYEAQ. V gave up 5 bases and J gave up 4 bases, with 21 bases separating them. The CDR3 runs to 17 residues. CDR3 region: CASSRGAASETYNEQFF. CDR3 nucleotides: TGTGCCAGCAGCCGAGGGGCGGCTAGCGAGACTTACAATGAGCAGTTCTTC.

The chain carries TRBV24-1 and TRBJ2-3, with a possible D match to TRBD2 (5 bases). Trimming took 5 bases from V and 2 from J, leaving 13 bases between them. From germline, CDR1 is KGHDR and CDR2 SFDVKD. There are 15 residues in the CDR3. The CDR3 DNA reads TGTGCCACCAGTGGTTCTAGCCCCCCCACAGATACGCAGTATTTT. Translating gives CATSGSSPPTDTQYF.

V is TRBV27 and J is TRBJ2-7, with 9 bases identical to TRBD1. CDR3 length equals 14 residues. Germline V CDR1 and CDR2: MNHEY, SMNVEV (reference sequence). J gave up 3 bases and V 6 bases, and 6 bases lay outside the gene matches. CDR3 sequence (DNA): TGTGCCAGCAGAGCAACAGGGGGCCTCTACGAGCAGTACTTC. Translated: CASRATGGLYEQYF.

This clone turned up a few times. The CDR3 region has the DNA TGTGCCAGCAGACGCGGGGGAAACAATGAGCAGTTCTTC. Its protein product is CASRRGGNNEQFF. The gene calls are TRBV12-3 or TRBV12-4 and TRBJ2-1, with 7 positions matching TRBD2. V was clipped by 6 bases and J by 5 bases; unmatched bases: 4. The CDR3 is made up of 13 amino acids.

The genes are TRBV5-6 and TRBJ1-1, with 7 bases aligning to TRBD1. The V and J ends lost 0 bases and 4 bases, in that order; junction bases with no gene match: 6. The CDR3 is made up of 15 amino acids. Germline CDR1 reads SGHDT; CDR2 reads YYEEEE. The chain's CDR3 is CASSLVPGTATEAFF. CDR3 coding DNA: TGTGCCAGCAGCTTGGTCCCCGGGACAGCCACTGAAGCTTTCTTT.

V is TRBV6-5 and J is TRBJ1-2; no firm D call. CDR3 length equals 15 residues. CDR1 is MNHEY and CDR2 is SVGAGI in the germline V gene. V gave up 3 bases and J gave up 2 bases, with 13 bases separating them. Written as DNA, the CDR3 is TGTGCCAGCAGTTATTCGGCAGGCACCAACTATGGCTACACCTTC. It specifies CASSYSAGTNYGYTF.

The rearrangement links TRBV19 to TRBJ2-2, with a tentative D call TRBD1 (6 bases). Germline V gene sequence: CDR1 LNHDA, CDR2 SQIVND (reference sequence). The CDR3 spans 13 residues. V lost 6 bases to trimming and J lost 2 bases, with 7 bases between them. The CDR3: CASRQGNTGELFF. CDR3 in DNA: TGTGCCAGTAGACAGGGCAACACCGGGGAGCTGTTTTTT.